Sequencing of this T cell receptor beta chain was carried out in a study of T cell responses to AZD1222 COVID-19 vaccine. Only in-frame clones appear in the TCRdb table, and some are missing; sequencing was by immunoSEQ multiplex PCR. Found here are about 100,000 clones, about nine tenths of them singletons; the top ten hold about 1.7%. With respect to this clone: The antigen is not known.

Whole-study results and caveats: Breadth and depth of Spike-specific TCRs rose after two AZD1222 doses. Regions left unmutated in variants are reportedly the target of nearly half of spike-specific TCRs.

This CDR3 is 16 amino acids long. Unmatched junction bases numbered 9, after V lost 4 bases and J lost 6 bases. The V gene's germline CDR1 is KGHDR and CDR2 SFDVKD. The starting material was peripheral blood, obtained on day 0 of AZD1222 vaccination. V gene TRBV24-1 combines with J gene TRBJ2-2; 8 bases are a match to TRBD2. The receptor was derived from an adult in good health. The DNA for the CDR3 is TGTGCCACCAGTGACCCGACTAGCGAAAATGCCGGGGAGCTGTTTTTT. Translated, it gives CATSDPTSENAGELFF.